This entry lists 19 T cell receptor beta chains sequenced from one sample in a study of cytomegalovirus exposure and HLA in healthy donors. The PCR had 60 Vbeta and 13 Jbeta primers. Libraries were prepared by immunoSEQ multiplex PCR; TCRdb keeps only in-frame clonotypes and omits some of them. The repertoire table contains about 55,000 clones. Sequenced material: PBMCs. The receptors originated from a man aged 45-60 years in good health and CMV-seropositive.

V usage is TRBV25-1 and J usage is TRBJ2-2; possible D gene TRBD1, 6 bases. V lost 10 bases and J 6 bases, leaving 21 bases between the germline ends. The CDR3 totals 15 residues. Germline V lookup: CDR1 MGHDK, CDR2 SYGVNS. CDR3 region: CATSSDRFPPGELFF. As DNA, the CDR3 is TGTGCCACCTCCTCAGACAGGTTCCCCCCCGGGGAGCTGTTTTTT.

The chain employs TRBV9 and TRBJ1-2; 8 positions match TRBD1. The V gene's germline CDR1 is SGDLS and CDR2 YYNGEE. The V gene end was trimmed by 3 bases and the J gene end by 4 bases; junction bases not matched to a gene: 2. The CDR3 is 13 amino acids. The CDR3 protein is CASSGGQGYGYTF. CDR3 nucleotide sequence: TGTGCCAGCAGCGGCGGACAGGGCTATGGCTACACCTTC.

The chain has TRBV7-2 and TRBJ2-5, with 10 bases lining up with TRBD2. In germline, CDR1 is SGHTA, CDR2 FQGNSA. The CDR3 extends over 15 amino acids. The V segment lost 5 bases and the J segment 6 bases; nucleotides outside the gene matches: 9. The CDR3: CASSTERGGGKTQYF. CDR3 nucleotide sequence: TGTGCCAGCAGCACCGAGCGGGGGGGAGGCAAGACCCAGTACTTC.

The chain combines TRBV6-7 with TRBJ1-1; 8 bases agree with TRBD1. TRBV6-7 counts as an open reading frame of uncertain function. The CDR3 runs to 17 residues. The V gene end was trimmed by 10 bases and the J gene end by 5 bases; junction bases not matched to a gene: 21. Written as DNA, the CDR3 is TGTGCCAATTACGCCCCTAGGACAGGGAGGTTTCAGACTGAAGCTTTCTTT. This translates into CANYAPRTGRFQTEAFF.

The chain has TRBV18 and TRBJ1-1; weak D call: TRBD1 (5 bases). Germline-derived CDR1 and CDR2 are KGHSH and LQKENI. This CDR3 contains 11 residues. Between the trimmed V and J ends, which lost 5 bases and 7 bases, there was a span of 8 bases. The CDR3 spells CASSDRDEAFF. As DNA, the CDR3 is TGTGCCAGCTCAGACAGAGATGAAGCTTTCTTT.

This chain joins TRBV4-1 and TRBJ1-3; possible D gene TRBD1, 6 bases. This CDR3 is built from 15 residues. V was clipped by 4 bases and J by 0 bases, with 10 bases between them. From germline, CDR1 is MGHRA and CDR2 YSYEKL. The CDR3 here is CASSRDTFSGNTIYF. The DNA of the CDR3 is TGCGCCAGCAGCCGGGACACGTTCTCTGGAAACACCATATATTTT.

The V call is TRBV4-1, the J call TRBJ2-5; 8 positions agree with TRBD2. This CDR3 has 16 amino acids. Trimming removed 0 bases from V and 7 bases from J; junction bases left unmatched: 10. CDR1 and CDR2 (germline): MGHRA, YSYEKL. For the CDR3, the DNA is TGCGCCAGCAGCCAAGATCCTCTAGCGGGTCTTGCGACCCAGTACTTC. Its translation is CASSQDPLAGLATQYF.

The V gene is TRBV7-2, the J gene TRBJ2-7; 13 bases line up with TRBD2. From germline, CDR1 is SGHTA and CDR2 FQGNSA. The CDR3 spans 18 residues. V lost 1 base and J lost 1; bases outside the gene matches: 7. In nucleotides, the CDR3 is TGTGCCAGCAGCTTAGACCCCCCGGGACTAGCGGGGTCCTACGAGCAGTACTTC. Residues: CASSLDPPGLAGSYEQYF. Complete variable domain (other parts from reference TRBV7-2 and TRBJ2-7): GAGVSQSPSNKVTEKGKDVELRCDPISGHTALYWYRQSLGQGLEFLIYFQGNSAPDKSGLPSDRFSAERTGGSVSTLTIQRTQQEDSAVYLCASSLDPPGLAGSYEQYFGPGTRLTVT.

As concerns this clone: The same CDR3 is also encoded by other DNA sequences in this sample. The V gene is TRBV6-5, the J gene TRBJ1-2; 10 positions match TRBD1. Trimming at V came to 0 bases and at J to 4 bases, leaving 2 bases not matched to a gene. The CDR3 consists of 15 residues. CDR1 is MNHEY, CDR2 SVGAGI, per germline. The CDR3 DNA follows: TGTGCCAGCAGTTACTCGAGGACAGGGGGCTATGGCTACACCTTC. It translates to CASSYSRTGGYGYTF.

The rearrangement joins TRBV5-4 to TRBJ2-7; the D is unclear. V was clipped by 4 bases and J by 0 bases, with 11 bases between them. CDR3 length equals 14 residues. The germline CDR1 and CDR2 sequences are SGHNT and YYREEE (reference sequence). The CDR3 sequence is CASSPDRYSYEQYF. The CDR3 coding sequence is TGTGCCAGCAGCCCTGATAGATACTCCTACGAGCAGTACTTC.

This clone is classed as medium-sized (0.01 to 0.1%) by frequency. This rearrangement joins TRBV6-6 to TRBJ2-2, with 10 bases lining up with TRBD2. Per the germline V gene, CDR1 is MNHNY and CDR2 is SVGAGI (reference sequence). The CDR3 has 15 residues. With 6 bases clipped from V and 1 base from J, the junction kept 2 bases outside the gene matches. CDR3 sequence: CASRTSGKNTGELFF. The CDR3 DNA reads as TGTGCCAGCAGAACTAGCGGGAAGAACACCGGGGAGCTGTTTTTT.

The J gene is TRBJ2-7, the V gene TRBV7-2, with 10 bases fitting TRBD2. J was trimmed by 5 bases and V by 4 bases; bases with no gene match: 5. From germline, CDR1 is SGHTA and CDR2 FQGNSA. The CDR3 consists of 14 residues. The CDR3 region has the DNA TGTGCCAGCAGCTCAGCGGGAGGGCGGAACGAGCAGTACTTC. As protein: CASSSAGGRNEQYF. The variable domain in full, with the rest retrieved from reference TRBV7-2 and TRBJ2-7, is GAGVSQSPSNKVTEKGKDVELRCDPISGHTALYWYRQSLGQGLEFLIYFQGNSAPDKSGLPSDRFSAERTGGSVSTLTIQRTQQEDSAVYLCASSSAGGRNEQYFGPGTRLTVT.

The chain has TRBV29-1 and TRBJ2-4; D might be TRBD1 (6 bases). The CDR3 has 11 amino acids. With 7 bases removed from V and 6 bases from J, the gap between germline ends came to 10 bases. Germline CDR1 and CDR2: SQVTM and ANQGSEA. CDR3 DNA sequence: TGCAGCGGGCTGGACAGAAACATTCAGTACTTC. It specifies CSGLDRNIQYF.

The rearrangement joins TRBV5-1 to TRBJ1-1, with D possibly being TRBD1 (5 bases). The germline V and J ends were trimmed by 7 bases and 1 base, with 17 bases remaining between them. CDR3 length equals 15 residues. Germline loops: CDR1 SGHRS, CDR2 YFSETQ. The CDR3 loop is CASRIEVGGNTEAFF. The CDR3 DNA is TGCGCCAGCCGTATCGAAGTGGGGGGGAACACTGAAGCTTTCTTT.

The V call is TRBV5-1, the J call TRBJ2-3; 8 nucleotides align to TRBD2. Germline CDR1 is SGHRS and CDR2 is YFSETQ. The V and J ends lost 5 bases and 0 bases, in that order; junction bases with no gene match: 5. This CDR3 is built from 15 residues. CDR3 nucleotide sequence: TGCGCCAGCAGATTCTCGGGGGGGAGCACAGATACGCAGTATTTT. Translated: CASRFSGGSTDTQYF.

The chain is built from TRBV23-1 and TRBJ2-7; 9 nucleotides match TRBD2. TRBV23-1 is an ORF for which the function is uncertain. This CDR3 is built from 15 residues. V lost 1 base to trimming and J lost 4 bases; unmatched junction nucleotides: 5. This CDR3 is CASSQWGLAKYEQYF. CDR3 coding DNA: TGCGCCAGCAGTCAATGGGGACTAGCTAAATACGAGCAGTACTTC.

The CDR3 DNA is TGTGCCAGTAGTACCCGACTAGTCTCGAGCACCGGGGAGCTGTTTTTT. Amino acid sequence: CASSTRLVSSTGELFF. The chain recombines TRBV19 with TRBJ2-2; possible D gene TRBD2, 6 bases. Trimming pared 4 bases from V and 4 bases from J, leaving 16 bases between. The CDR3 covers 16 residues. Germline values: CDR1 LNHDA, CDR2 SQIVND (reference sequence).

This chain links TRBV10-3 with TRBJ2-3; TRBD2 matches 11 bases. The CDR3 is 15 residues long. V lost 6 bases, J lost 5 bases, and 7 bases stayed unmatched. CDR1 and CDR2 (germline): ENHRY, SYGVKD. The CDR3 sequence: CAIRDSGGAIDTQYF. The DNA of the CDR3 is TGTGCCATCAGGGATAGCGGGGGGGCCATAGATACGCAGTATTTT.

The genes are TRBV6-5 and TRBJ2-1; maybe TRBD2 (5 bases). V lost 2 bases and J lost 4, with 15 bases in between. Germline loops: CDR1 MNHEY, CDR2 SVGAGI. This CDR3 has 16 amino acids. The CDR3 bases are TGTGCCAGCAGTTACAAGGACTTTAGCACTTACAATGAGCAGTTCTTC. Amino acids: CASSYKDFSTYNEQFF.